A single sample is the source of the 16 T cell receptor beta chains below, sequenced in a study of T cells in Graves' hyperthyroidism and ophthalmopathy (dated by TCRdb to about 2019). The library was obtained by multiplex PCR. TCRdb names Illumina HiSeq 2000 as the instrument used. TCR beta CDR3 regions were amplified from RNA transcripts. The TCR CDR3 was subjected to a first round of RT-PCR using the HTBI primer set and the Qiagen OneStep RT-PCR kit. The public reads were run again by TCRdb, first through fastp at Q25 and then through MiXCR, and only productive beta chains were kept. Records with the same CDR3 protein are collapsed into one entry carrying the most frequent genes and DNA. Within this sample are roughly 640,000 distinct CDR3 sequences, with approximately 16% of them counted one time only. The top ten clones comprise around 3.5% of the sample. The sequencing sample was made of blood. The receptors derive from a woman aged 40 to 50 with Graves' ophthalmopathy.

This clonotype was recorded many times. The genes are TRBV2 and TRBJ1-5; 9 positions agree with TRBD1. This CDR3 has 14 residues. Germline V gene data show CDR1 as SNHLY and CDR2 as FYNNEI. The V segment lost 8 bases and the J segment 4 bases; nucleotides outside the gene matches: 6. The CDR3 region is CASYSGQGNQPQHF. The CDR3 nucleotides are TGTGCCAGCTACTCCGGACAGGGGAATCAGCCCCAGCATTTT.

The rearrangement links TRBV20-1 to TRBJ2-7; TRBD1 matches at 11 bases. Germline V CDR1 and CDR2: DFQATT, SNEGSKA (reference sequence). CDR3 length equals 14 residues. The junction had 7 bases not matched to a gene; V was cut back by 2 bases and J by 7 bases. The CDR3 nucleotides are TGCAGTGCTAGACGGGACAGGGACAGGGGGGAGCAGTACTTC. Protein sequence: CSARRDRDRGEQYF.

This clonotype was picked up a small number of times. The CDR3 spells CATKRIRDEERDYTF. The CDR3 DNA reads as TGTGCCACCAAAAGGATCAGGGACGAGGAAAGGGACTACACCTTC. The chain uses TRBV2 and TRBJ1-2; D may be TRBD1 (5 bases). Germline CDR1 and CDR2: SNHLY and FYNNEI. The CDR3 length is 15 residues. Trimming removed 10 bases from V and 10 bases from J, with 28 bases in between.

The rearrangement joins TRBV5-6 to TRBJ2-7, with D possibly called TRBD1 or TRBD2 (5 bases each). Germline assignment: CDR1 SGHDT and CDR2 YYEEEE. Trimming cost V 0 bases and J 3 bases, with 10 bases left between them. The CDR3 is made up of 14 amino acids. The DNA for the CDR3 is TGTGCCAGCAGCTTGGGGGACGGTTACTACGAGCAGTACTTC. The encoded protein is CASSLGDGYYEQYF.

This clonotype was seen repeatedly, ten times or more. The chain has TRBV7-9 and TRBJ2-3, with TRBD1 matching over 7 bases. The CDR3 runs to 14 residues. Germline V gene lookup returns CDR1 SEHNR and CDR2 FQNEAQ (reference sequence). With V trimmed by 5 bases and J by 2 bases, 4 bases remained unmatched. CDR3 amino acids: CASSTGQPTDTQYF. CDR3 in DNA: TGTGCCAGCAGCACGGGACAGCCCACAGATACGCAGTATTTT.

The rearrangement links TRBV6-2 or TRBV6-3 to TRBJ2-5; perhaps TRBD2 as D (5 bases). Germline V gene sequence: CDR1 MNHEY, CDR2 SVGEGT. The CDR3 contains 15 residues. Trimming removed 8 bases from V and 1 base from J, with 17 bases in between. The CDR3 DNA sequence: TGTGCCAGCGGGCTACCCCGTGAGGGCCAAGAGACCCAGTACTTC. Translated, it gives CASGLPREGQETQYF.

The chain uses TRBV6-1 and TRBJ2-1; maybe TRBD1 (6 bases). Trimming took off 6 bases at V and 7 bases at J, with 16 bases between the two ends. The CDR3 has 14 amino acids. Germline assignment: CDR1 MNHNS and CDR2 SASEGT. CDR3 DNA: TGTGCCAGCAGCCGTCGGCCAGGGGAAAATGAGCAGTTCTTC. Translation: CASSRRPGENEQFF.

The CDR3 DNA reads as TGCGCCAGCCAGGGAACAGGGAGTAATTCACCCCTCCACTTT. Its translation: CASQGTGSNSPLHF. The rearrangement links TRBV5-1 to TRBJ1-6; D possibly corresponds to TRBD1 (6 bases). CDR3 length: 14 residues. The V gene's germline CDR1 is SGHRS and CDR2 YFSETQ. V was cut by 7 bases and J by 6 bases, with 14 bases left in between.

The chain employs TRBV6-1 and TRBJ2-7, with 10 bases lining up with TRBD1. Germline CDR1 reads MNHNS; CDR2 reads SASEGT. CDR3 length: 16 residues. The V segment lost 5 bases and the J segment 7 bases; nucleotides outside the gene matches: 14. In DNA form, the CDR3 reads TGTGCCAGCAGTTCCCTACGGGCGGGGACAGGGGATGAGCAGTACTTC. It translates to CASSSLRAGTGDEQYF.

This clonotype appeared many times. The chain recombines TRBV11-2 with TRBJ2-7; the D is unclear. This CDR3 is 11 amino acids long. Germline lookup yields CDR1 SGHAT and CDR2 FQNNGV. The V and J ends lost 1 base and 9 bases respectively, with 7 bases between them. CDR3 in DNA: TGTGCCAGCAGCTTAGCACGAGGGCAGTACTTC. It specifies CASSLARGQYF.

In this sample, this clonotype turned up many times. V and J are TRBV20-1 and TRBJ2-1, with TRBD1 as a possible D gene (5 bases). V was pared by 2 bases and J by 7 bases, with 15 bases between. The CDR3 totals 14 residues. Germline CDR1 DFQATT, CDR2 SNEGSKA (reference sequence). This CDR3 is CSARSGKSMNEQFF. Here the CDR3 DNA reads TGCAGTGCTAGATCAGGGAAAAGTATGAATGAGCAGTTCTTC.

This clonotype was recorded at least ten times. The chain joins TRBV29-1 to TRBJ1-1; D is unresolved. CDR3 size: 13 residues. V was shortened by 6 bases and J by 0 bases, with 11 bases between the two germline ends. Germline V gene lookup returns CDR1 SQVTM and CDR2 ANQGSEA. For the CDR3, the DNA is TGCAGCGTCCTCTATTACTTGAACACTGAAGCTTTCTTT. Amino acids: CSVLYYLNTEAFF.

This clonotype was counted ten times or more. The chain joins TRBV3-1 to TRBJ2-7; 9 bases match TRBD1. CDR1 is LGHDT and CDR2 is YNNKEL in the germline V gene (reference sequence). V dropped 4 bases and J dropped 6; count of bases not matched to a gene: 7. This CDR3 has 14 residues. The CDR3 sequence: CASSPAGTGSEQYF. Here the CDR3 DNA reads TGTGCCAGCAGCCCAGCGGGGACAGGGTCCGAGCAGTACTTC.

This clonotype was seen at least ten times. This chain links TRBV28 with TRBJ2-1; possibly TRBD2 for D (6 bases). CDR3 size: 15 residues. Germline V gene lookup returns CDR1 MDHEN and CDR2 SYDVKM. The V gene lost 4 bases and the J gene lost 7 bases, with 17 bases spanning the gap. The CDR3 region has the DNA TGTGCCAGCAGTTCTCAAACTAACCTAGCGAATGAGCAGTTCTTC. Translating gives CASSSQTNLANEQFF.

This clonotype was seen at least ten times. The rearrangement uses TRBV2 and TRBJ1-6; maybe TRBD1 (5 bases). V was shortened by 6 bases and J by 10 bases, with 10 bases between the two germline ends. The V gene's germline CDR1 is SNHLY and CDR2 FYNNEI. The CDR3 loop spans 12 amino acids. DNA of the CDR3: TGTGCCAGCAGGGGACCTTCATCACCCCTCCACTTT. It is translated as CASRGPSSPLHF.

This clonotype was counted ten times or more. V and J are TRBV7-9 and TRBJ1-1; 11 bases match TRBD1. There are 18 residues in the CDR3. V was clipped by 0 bases and J by 1 base; unmatched bases: 7. Germline CDR1 and CDR2: SEHNR and FQNEAQ (reference sequence). The CDR3 DNA follows: TGTGCCAGCAGCTTAGCGACAGGACAGGGGGCAGGGAACACTGAAGCTTTCTTT. Encoded protein: CASSLATGQGAGNTEAFF.